This TCR beta chain was captured by sequencing in a study of shared clonotypes between healthy human individuals. Replicate PCRs run on unsorted PBMC used 250 to 300 ng DNA, which was about 30,000 T cell genomes. Sequencing was performed with immunoSEQ multiplex PCR; in TCRdb, only in-frame clones are kept and a portion is missing. The sample lists fewer than 600,000 clones, around 75% occurring once. The germline V gene encodes CDR1 MGHDK and CDR2 SYGVNS. The CDR3 length is 14 residues. V was pared by 4 bases and J by 10 bases, with 6 bases of the junction left unmatched. The TCR sequence derives from a woman aged 40 to 49 in good health. Some clones in this sample may be carry-over from other donors' samples. The V and J genes are TRBV25-1 and TRBJ1-6; 8 bases agree with TRBD1. The sample taken for sequencing was PBMCs. The CDR3 region is CASSADREGSPLHF. CDR3 bases: TGTGCCAGCAGTGCGGACAGGGAGGGCTCACCCCTCCACTTT.